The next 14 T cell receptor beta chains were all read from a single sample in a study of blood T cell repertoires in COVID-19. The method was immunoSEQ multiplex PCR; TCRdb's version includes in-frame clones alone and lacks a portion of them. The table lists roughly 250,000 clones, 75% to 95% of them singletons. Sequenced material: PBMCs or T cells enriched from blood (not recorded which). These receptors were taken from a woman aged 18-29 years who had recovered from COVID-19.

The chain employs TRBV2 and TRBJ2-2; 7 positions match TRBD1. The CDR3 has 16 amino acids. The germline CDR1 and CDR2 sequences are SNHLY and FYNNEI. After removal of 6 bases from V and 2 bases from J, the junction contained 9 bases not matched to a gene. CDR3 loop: CASSLGTAKNTGELFF. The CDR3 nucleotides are TGTGCCAGCAGCCTAGGGACAGCTAAAAACACCGGGGAGCTGTTTTTT. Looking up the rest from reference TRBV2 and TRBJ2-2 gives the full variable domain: EPEVTQTPSHQVTQMGQEVILRCVPISNHLYFYWYRQILGQKVEFLVSFYNNEISEKSEIFDDQFSVERPDGSNFTLKIRSTKLEDSAMYFCASSLGTAKNTGELFFGEGSRLTVL.

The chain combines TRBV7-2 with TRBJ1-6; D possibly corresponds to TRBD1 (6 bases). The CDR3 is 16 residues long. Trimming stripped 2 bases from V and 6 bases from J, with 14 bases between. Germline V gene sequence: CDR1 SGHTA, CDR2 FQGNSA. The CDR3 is CASSLNRALGNSPLHF. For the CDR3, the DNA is TGTGCCAGCAGCTTAAACAGGGCCCTGGGTAATTCACCCCTCCACTTT.

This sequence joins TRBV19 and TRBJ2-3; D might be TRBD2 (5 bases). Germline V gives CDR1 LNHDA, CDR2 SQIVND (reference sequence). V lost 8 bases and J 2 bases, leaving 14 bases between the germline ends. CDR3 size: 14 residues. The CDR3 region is CASGATKLTDTQYF. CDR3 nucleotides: TGTGCCAGTGGAGCGACTAAGCTCACAGATACGCAGTATTTT.

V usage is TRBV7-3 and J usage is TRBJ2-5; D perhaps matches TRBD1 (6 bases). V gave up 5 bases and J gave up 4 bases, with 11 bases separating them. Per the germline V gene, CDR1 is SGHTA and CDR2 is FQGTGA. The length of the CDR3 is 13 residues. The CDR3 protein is CASSGRGGETQYF. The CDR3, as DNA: TGTGCCAGCAGCGGCAGGGGTGGAGAGACCCAGTACTTC.

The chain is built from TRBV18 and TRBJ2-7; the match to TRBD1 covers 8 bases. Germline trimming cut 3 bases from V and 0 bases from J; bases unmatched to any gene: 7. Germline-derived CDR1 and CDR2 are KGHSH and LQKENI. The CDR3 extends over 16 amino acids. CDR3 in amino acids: CASSPSNRGSSYEQYF. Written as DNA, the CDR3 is TGTGCCAGCTCACCCTCAAACAGGGGGAGCTCCTACGAGCAGTACTTC.

The CDR3 sequence: CASRRANTEAFF. In DNA form, the CDR3 reads TGTGCCAGCAGGAGGGCGAACACTGAAGCTTTCTTT. The chain employs TRBV27 and TRBJ1-1; D uncertain. Looked up from germline, CDR1 is MNHEY and CDR2 is SMNVEV (reference sequence). This CDR3 contains 12 residues. Trimming pared 6 bases from V and 1 base from J, leaving 6 bases between.

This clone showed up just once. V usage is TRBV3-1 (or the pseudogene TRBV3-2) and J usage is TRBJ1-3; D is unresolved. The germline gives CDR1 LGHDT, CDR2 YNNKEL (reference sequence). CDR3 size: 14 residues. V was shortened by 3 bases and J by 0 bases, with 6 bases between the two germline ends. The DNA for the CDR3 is TGTGCCAGCAGCCATGCAGGCTCTGGAAACACCATATATTTT. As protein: CASSHAGSGNTIYF.

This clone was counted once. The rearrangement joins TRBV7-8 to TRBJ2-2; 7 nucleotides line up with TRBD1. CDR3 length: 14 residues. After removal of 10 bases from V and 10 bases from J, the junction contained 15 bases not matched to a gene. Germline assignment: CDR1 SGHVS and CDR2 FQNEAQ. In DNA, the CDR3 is TGTGCCATCCACGCCGGACAGGCACCGTCGGAGCTGTTTTTT. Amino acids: CAIHAGQAPSELFF.

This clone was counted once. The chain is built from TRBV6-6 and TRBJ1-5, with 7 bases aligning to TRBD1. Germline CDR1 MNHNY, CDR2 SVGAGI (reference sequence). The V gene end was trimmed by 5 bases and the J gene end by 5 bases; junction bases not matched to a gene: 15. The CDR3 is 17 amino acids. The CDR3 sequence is CASSPSPGGRTYQPQHF. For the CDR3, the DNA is TGTGCCAGCAGTCCCTCTCCAGGGGGTAGAACCTATCAGCCCCAGCATTTT.

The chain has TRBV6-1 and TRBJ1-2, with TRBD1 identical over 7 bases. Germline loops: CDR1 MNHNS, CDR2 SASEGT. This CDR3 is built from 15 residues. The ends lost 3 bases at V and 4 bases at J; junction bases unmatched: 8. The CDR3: CASSDFEGAGYGYTF. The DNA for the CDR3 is TGTGCCAGCAGTGATTTCGAGGGGGCGGGCTATGGCTACACCTTC.

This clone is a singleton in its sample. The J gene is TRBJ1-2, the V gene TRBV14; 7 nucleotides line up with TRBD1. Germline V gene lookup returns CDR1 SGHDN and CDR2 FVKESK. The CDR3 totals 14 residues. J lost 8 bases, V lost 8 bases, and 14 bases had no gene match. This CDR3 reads CASYSTGKEEGYTF. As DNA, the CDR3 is TGTGCCAGCTACTCGACAGGGAAGGAGGAGGGCTACACCTTC.

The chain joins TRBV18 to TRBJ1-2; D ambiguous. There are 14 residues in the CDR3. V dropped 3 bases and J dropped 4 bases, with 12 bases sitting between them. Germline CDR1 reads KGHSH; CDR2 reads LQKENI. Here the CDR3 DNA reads TGTGCCAGCTCACCCTCGAGGGAGCCCTATGGCTACACCTTC. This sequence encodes CASSPSREPYGYTF.

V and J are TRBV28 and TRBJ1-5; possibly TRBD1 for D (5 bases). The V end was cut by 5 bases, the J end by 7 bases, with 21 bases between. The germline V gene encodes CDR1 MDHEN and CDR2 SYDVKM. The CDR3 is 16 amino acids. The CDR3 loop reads CASSPTVFRAGQPQHF. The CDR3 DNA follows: TGTGCCAGCAGTCCCACCGTCTTCAGGGCAGGGCAGCCCCAGCATTTT.

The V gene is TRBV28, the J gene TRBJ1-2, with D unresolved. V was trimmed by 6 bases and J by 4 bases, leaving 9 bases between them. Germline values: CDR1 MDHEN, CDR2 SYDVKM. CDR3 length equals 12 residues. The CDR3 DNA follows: TGTGCCAGCAGCCAAGAGGTCTATGGCTACACCTTC. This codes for CASSQEVYGYTF.